This T cell receptor (beta chain) was recorded in a study of T-cell reconstitution after alpha-beta-depleted transplantation in children. Preparation of the TCRbeta library was carried out with unique molecular identifiers. TCRdb processed the PCR reads anew with MiXCR; each CDR3 protein has one entry. This table has about 110,000 distinct CDR3 sequences, 10% to 13% appearing once. Between the trimmed V and J ends, which lost 7 bases and 7 bases, there was a span of 22 bases. The CDR3 spans 15 residues. Germline V lookup: CDR1 MDHEN, CDR2 SYDVKM. There are many counts of this clonotype. This sequence joins TRBV28 and TRBJ1-2; tentative D call: TRBD1 (5 bases). The TCR sequence derives from a human donor who donated a stem cell graft to a child with acute lymphoblastic leukemia. This specimen was PBMCs from the stem cell graft donor, taken from the stem cell graft. CDR3 sequence (DNA): TGTGCCAGCAACCTAATCCAGGGAGGTGCTGGTGGCTACACCTTC. The encoded protein is CASNLIQGGAGGYTF.